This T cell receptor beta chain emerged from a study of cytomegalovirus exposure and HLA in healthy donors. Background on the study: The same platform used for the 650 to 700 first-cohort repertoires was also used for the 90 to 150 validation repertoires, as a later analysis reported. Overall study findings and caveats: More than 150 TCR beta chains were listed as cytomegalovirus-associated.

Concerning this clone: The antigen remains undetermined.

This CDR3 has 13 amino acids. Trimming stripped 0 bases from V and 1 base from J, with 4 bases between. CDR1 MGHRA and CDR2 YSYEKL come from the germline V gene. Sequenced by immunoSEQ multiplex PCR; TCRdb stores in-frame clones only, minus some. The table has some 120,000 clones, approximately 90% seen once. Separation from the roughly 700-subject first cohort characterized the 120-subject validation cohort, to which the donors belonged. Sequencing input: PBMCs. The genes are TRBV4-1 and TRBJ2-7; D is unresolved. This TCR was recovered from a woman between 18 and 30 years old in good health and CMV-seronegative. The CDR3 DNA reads TGCGCCAGCAGCCAAGATTTATCCTACGAGCAGTACTTC. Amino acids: CASSQDLSYEQYF.